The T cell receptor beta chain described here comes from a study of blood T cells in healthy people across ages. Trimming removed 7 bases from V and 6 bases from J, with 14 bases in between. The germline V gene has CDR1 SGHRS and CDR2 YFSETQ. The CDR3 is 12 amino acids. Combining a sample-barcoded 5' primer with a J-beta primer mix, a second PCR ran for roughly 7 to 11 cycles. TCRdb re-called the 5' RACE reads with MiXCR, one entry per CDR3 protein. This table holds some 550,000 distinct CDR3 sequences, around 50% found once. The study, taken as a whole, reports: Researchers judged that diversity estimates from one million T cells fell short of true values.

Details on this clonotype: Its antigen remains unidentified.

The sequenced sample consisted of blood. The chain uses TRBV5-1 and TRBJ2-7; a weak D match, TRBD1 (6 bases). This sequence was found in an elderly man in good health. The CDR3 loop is CASGTTGREQYF. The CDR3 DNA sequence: TGCGCCAGCGGAACTACAGGGCGCGAGCAGTACTTC.